The subject of this entry is one TCR beta chain. As yet, its antigen is unknown. TCRdb fed the reads into MiXCR, producing one record per CDR3 protein. This sample has fewer than 1,000,000 distinct CDR3 sequences, with approximately 31% found just once. The sample is drawn from a study of T cell repertoires in cytomegalovirus infection. Overall study context: As its CMV epitopes, the study selected recently identified HLA-C-restricted and well-studied HLA-B-restricted targets. CMV infection together with matching HLA type was indicated by public TCR beta signatures. Overall study findings and caveats: Carriers of CMV plus the relevant HLA were identified by cumulative public TCR beta family frequency. HLA-C-restricted, CMV-specific TCR beta clonotypes were dominant ex vivo.

The source is a human donor in good health (CMV status not recorded). Some clones in this sample may be carry-over from other donors' samples. This material consisted of cultured CD8+ T cells from PBMCs, taken from culture after CMV antigen stimulation.

The CDR3 DNA reads TGTGCCAGCAGCACCGGGGGGAGCACCGGGGAGCTGTTTTTT. This sequence encodes CASSTGGSTGELFF. The chain links TRBV13 to TRBJ2-2, with 7 bases matching TRBD2. The germline gives CDR1 PRHDT, CDR2 FYEKMQ (reference sequence). The ends lost 5 bases at V and 4 bases at J; junction bases unmatched: 4. This CDR3 is built from 14 residues.